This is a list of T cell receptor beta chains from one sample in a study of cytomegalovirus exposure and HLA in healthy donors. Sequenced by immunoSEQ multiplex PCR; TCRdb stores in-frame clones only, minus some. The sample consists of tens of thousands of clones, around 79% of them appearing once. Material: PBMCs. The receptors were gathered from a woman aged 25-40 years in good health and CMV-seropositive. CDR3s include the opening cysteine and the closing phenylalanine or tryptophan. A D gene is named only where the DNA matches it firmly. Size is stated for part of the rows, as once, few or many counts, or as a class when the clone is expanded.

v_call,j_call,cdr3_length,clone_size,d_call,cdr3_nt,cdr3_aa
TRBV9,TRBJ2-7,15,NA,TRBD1,TGTGCCAGCAGCCCTTGGGACAGGGGCGCCTACGAGCAGTACTTC,CASSPWDRGAYEQYF
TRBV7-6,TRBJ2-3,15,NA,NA,TGTGCCAGCAGCCGAAGGGCGGGAAGAACAGATACGCAGTATTTT,CASSRRAGRTDTQYF
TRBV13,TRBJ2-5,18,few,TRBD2,TGTGCCAGCAGCTCCACCCAACCTAGCGGGGGTCTTCAAGAGACCCAGTACTTC,CASSSTQPSGGLQETQYF
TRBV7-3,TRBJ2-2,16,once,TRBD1,TGTGCCAGCAGCTTAACGTCCGGGACAGGGGGCGGGGAGCTGTTTTTT,CASSLTSGTGGGELFF
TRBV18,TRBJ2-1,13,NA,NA,TGTGCCAGCTCACCCGTCAGGGGAAATGAGCAGTTCTTC,CASSPVRGNEQFF
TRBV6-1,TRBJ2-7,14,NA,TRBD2,TGTGCCAGCAGTGAACGGTCGGGAGGGGGTGAGCAGTACTTC,CASSERSGGGEQYF
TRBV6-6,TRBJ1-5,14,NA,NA,TGTGCCAGCAGTTACGGGACAACTTCTCAGCCCCAGCATTTT,CASSYGTTSQPQHF
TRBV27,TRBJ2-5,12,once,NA,TGTGCCAGCAGTCCCTCCGGGGAGACCCAGTACTTC,CASSPSGETQYF
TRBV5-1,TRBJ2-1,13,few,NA,TGCGCCAGCAGCTTGCCGGTGTACAATGAGCAGTTCTTC,CASSLPVYNEQFF
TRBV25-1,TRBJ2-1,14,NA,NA,TGTGCCAGCAGTGTGGCTAGCCTCCACAATGAGCAGTTCTTC,CASSVASLHNEQFF
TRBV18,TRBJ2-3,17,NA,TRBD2,TGTGCCAGCTCACCATTGCCAGCGGGGGACATAGCAGATACGCAGTATTTT,CASSPLPAGDIADTQYF
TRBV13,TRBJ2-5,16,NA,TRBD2,TGTGCCAGCGAGTGGCTAGCGGGGGGCCCGAAAGAGACCCAGTACTTC,CASEWLAGGPKETQYF
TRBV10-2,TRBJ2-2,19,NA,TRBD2,TGCGCCAGCAGTGGGTTACCGGGACTAGCGGGAGCGTGGACCGGGGAGCTGTTTTTT,CASSGLPGLAGAWTGELFF
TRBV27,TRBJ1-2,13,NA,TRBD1,TGTGCCAGCAGTTGGGGGACAGGGATCGGCTACACCTTC,CASSWGTGIGYTF
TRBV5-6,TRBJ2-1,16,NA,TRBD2,TGTGCCAGCAGCCGACTAGCGGGAGCGGGGGGTAGGGAGCAGTTCTTC,CASSRLAGAGGREQFF
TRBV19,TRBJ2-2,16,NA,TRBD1,TGTGCCAGTATCCCTCCGGGACAGGGTGATTACGGGGAGCTGTTTTTT,CASIPPGQGDYGELFF
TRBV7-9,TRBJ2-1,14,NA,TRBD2,TGTGCCAGCAGTTCTCTAGCGGGAGTTGGTGAGCAGTTCTTC,CASSSLAGVGEQFF
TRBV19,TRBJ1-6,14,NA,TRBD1,TGTGCCAGTACCTACAGGGGTAGAGAATCACCCCTCCACTTT,CASTYRGRESPLHF
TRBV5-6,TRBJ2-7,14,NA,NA,TGTGCCAGCAGCTTGGTGGGCACAGGGAACGAGCAGTACTTC,CASSLVGTGNEQYF
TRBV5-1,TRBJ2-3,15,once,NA,TGCGCCAGCAGTTTGACAGGAACTCGCACAGATACGCAGTATTTT,CASSLTGTRTDTQYF
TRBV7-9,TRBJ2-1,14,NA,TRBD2,TGTGCCAGCAGCTCTGCGGGAGCTTACAATGAGCAGTTCTTC,CASSSAGAYNEQFF
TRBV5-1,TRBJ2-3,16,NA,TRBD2,TGCGCCAGCAGCTTGAGACTAGCGGGAAGCACAGATACGCAGTATTTT,CASSLRLAGSTDTQYF
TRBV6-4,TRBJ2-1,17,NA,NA,TGTGCCAGCAGTGATTCCTTTCGGGAGAGGTCCTACAATGAGCAGTTCTTC,CASSDSFRERSYNEQFF
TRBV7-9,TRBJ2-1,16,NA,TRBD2,TGTGCCAGCAGCCCAAGGACTAGCTGGGTCTACAATGAGCAGTTCTTC,CASSPRTSWVYNEQFF
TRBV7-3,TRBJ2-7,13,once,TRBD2,TGTGCCAGCAGCTCACGCGGGGGGCGCGAGCAGTACTTC,CASSSRGGREQYF
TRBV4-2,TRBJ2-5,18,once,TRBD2,TGTGCCAGCAGCCAAGAGCTGCCCCCACTAGCGGGCCAAGAGACCCAGTACTTC,CASSQELPPLAGQETQYF
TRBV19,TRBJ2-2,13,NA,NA,TGTGCCAGTGGTGGGCTTGGTACCGGGGAGCTGTTTTTT,CASGGLGTGELFF
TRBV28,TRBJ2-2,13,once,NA,TGTGCCAGCAGTTTACAGAACACCGGGGAGCTGTTTTTT,CASSLQNTGELFF
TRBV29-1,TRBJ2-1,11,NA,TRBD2,TGCAGCGTTGGTTCCGGGACTAGCCAGTTCTTC,CSVGSGTSQFF
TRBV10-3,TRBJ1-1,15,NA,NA,TGTGCCAGCAGTGATATGGGGGGGTATGACGCTGAAGCTTTCTTT,CASSDMGGYDAEAFF
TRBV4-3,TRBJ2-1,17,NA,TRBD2,TGCGCCAGCAGCCAAGACCGAACTAGCGGCTCCTACAATGAGCAGTTCTTC,CASSQDRTSGSYNEQFF
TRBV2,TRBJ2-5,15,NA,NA,TGTGCCAGCAGTGAAGCGGCGGGGAAATATAGTAACCAGTACTTC,CASSEAAGKYSNQYF
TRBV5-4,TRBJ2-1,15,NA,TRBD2,TGTGCCAGCAGCTTGGTTCGGACTAGCGGTAATGAGCAGTTCTTC,CASSLVRTSGNEQFF
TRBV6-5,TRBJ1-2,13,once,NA,TGTGCCAGCAGTTACCTGGGGCTCTATGGCTACACCTTC,CASSYLGLYGYTF
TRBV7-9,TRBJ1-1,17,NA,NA,TGTGCCAGCAGCTTAGGGGTTTCAGGGCCCAAGAACACTGAAGCTTTCTTT,CASSLGVSGPKNTEAFF
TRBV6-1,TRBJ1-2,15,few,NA,TGTGCCAGCAGTACCCGACACGTCTCTAACTATGGCTACACCTTC,CASSTRHVSNYGYTF
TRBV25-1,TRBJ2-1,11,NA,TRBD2,TGTGCCAGCAGTGAAGGGGAGGGTAAGTTCTTC,CASSEGEGKFF
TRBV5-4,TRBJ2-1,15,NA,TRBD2,TGTGCCAGCAGCTTTGAACTAGCGAGACGCGGGGAGCAGTTCTTC,CASSFELARRGEQFF
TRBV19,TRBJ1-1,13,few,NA,TGTGCCAGTATCGGCGGAGGGAACACTGAAGCTTTCTTT,CASIGGGNTEAFF
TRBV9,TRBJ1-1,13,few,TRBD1,TGTGCCAGCAGCGCCAACAGGGGGACTGAAGCTTTCTTT,CASSANRGTEAFF
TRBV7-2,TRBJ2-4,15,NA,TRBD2,TGTGCCAGCAGCCCCTTAGCGGGAGGCATGAACATTCAGTACTTC,CASSPLAGGMNIQYF
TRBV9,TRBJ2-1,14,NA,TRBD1,TGTGCCAGCAGCCCTCGGGACAGATACAATGAGCAGTTCTTC,CASSPRDRYNEQFF
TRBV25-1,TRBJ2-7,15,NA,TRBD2,TGTGCCAGCAGTGAATCCGGCGGGAGGGGGGACGAGCAGTACTTC,CASSESGGRGDEQYF
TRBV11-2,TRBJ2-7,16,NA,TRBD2,TGTGCCAGCAGCTTAGATATGGCGGCGGGAGAGGACGAGCAGTACTTC,CASSLDMAAGEDEQYF
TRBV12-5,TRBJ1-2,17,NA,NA,TGTGCTAGTGGTTTGAACCTCCGGAAGGCAGCCACTAAGGGCTACACCTTC,CASGLNLRKAATKGYTF
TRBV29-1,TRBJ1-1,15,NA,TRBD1,TGCAGCGTTGATTGGGGCGAACAGGGGCCAACTGAAGCTTTCTTT,CSVDWGEQGPTEAFF
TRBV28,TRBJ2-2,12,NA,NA,TGTGCCAGCAGCCACGAGGGCGGGGAGCTGTTTTTT,CASSHEGGELFF
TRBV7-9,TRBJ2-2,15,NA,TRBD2,TGTGCCAGCAGCCGGACTAGCGGAAACACCGGGGAGCTGTTTTTT,CASSRTSGNTGELFF
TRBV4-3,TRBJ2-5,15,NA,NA,TGCGCCAGCAGCCTTAAGGAGGCAGTCCAAGAGACCCAGTACTTC,CASSLKEAVQETQYF
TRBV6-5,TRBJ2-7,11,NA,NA,TGTGCCAGCAGTGAACAGGGCCGTTATTACTTC,CASSEQGRYYF
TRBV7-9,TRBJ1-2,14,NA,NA,TGTGCCAGCAGCTTAGGGGCGGGGTTCGATGGCTACACCTTC,CASSLGAGFDGYTF
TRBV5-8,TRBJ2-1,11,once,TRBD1,TGTGCCAGCAGCCCGGACAGGCAACAGTTCTTC,CASSPDRQQFF
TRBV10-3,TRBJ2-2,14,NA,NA,TGTGCCACCTCACCCCAGGGGGGCCCCGGGGAGCTGTTTTTT,CATSPQGGPGELFF